This paragraph reports one T cell receptor beta chain. Its antigen target is currently unknown. No base qualities exist here, and no much larger clone lies one base off it. The Qiagen DNeasy kit was used to extract genomic DNA both from unsorted PBMCs and from the negatively selected CD4+ and CD8+ fractions. TCR beta CDR3 regions were subjected to amplification by immunoSEQ multiplex PCR with primers that anneal to V and J segments. Amplification bias was minimized using a synthetic immune receptor repertoire, and residual bias was removed computationally after sequencing. In the authors' own workflow: Repertoire diversity was quantified as the Shannon entropy index using custom Python scripts. Unsorted, CD4+ and CD8+ repertoires were analyzed separately, except for combined analyses in which CD4+ and CD8+ sequences were merged in silico. Clonal expansion was defined as a frequency increase of at least 2-fold after treatment compared with C1D1, and clones undetected at baseline were assigned a pseudocount of 0.5. Singleton clones were defined as clones with 0 or 1 copy at C1D1, and non-singleton clones were defined as clones with 2 or more copies. By matching protein sequences in sorted samples from the same patient, clones expanded in unsorted samples were annotated as CD4+, CD8+ or unknown. Wilcoxon tests on paired samples were used to test diversity changes from C1D1 to C4D1. TCRdb holds this immuneACCESS table with in-frame rearrangements only. Some clones are missing; in checked studies, unresolved V genes explain under half, and the rest has no known cause. D and trimming come from the DNA, and the V and J calls and clone size come from that table. Counted in this sample were 60,000 to 65,000 clones; 88% of them appeared once. In total, the top ten clones hold around 13% of the sample.

This record belongs to a study of PD-1 blockade in classical Hodgkin lymphoma (dated by TCRdb to 2018 to 2021). Context from the whole study: Nivolumab dosing was 3 mg/kg intravenously every 2 weeks, continuing until either disease progression or unacceptable toxicity. The study used TCR beta sequencing and CyTOF to define a peripheral blood immune signature of response to PD-1 blockade in classical Hodgkin lymphoma.

In the paper's terms, the time point label means: cycle 1 day 1 (C1D1), immediately before nivolumab initiation. Relapse after autologous stem cell transplantation had occurred in all trial patients, and cohorts A, B and C were distinguished by prior brentuximab vedotin exposure. The trial cohort was composed of 56 patients with relapsed/refractory classical Hodgkin lymphoma, for whom complete response, partial response or progressive disease was recorded as best overall response. Trial patients were treated with single-agent nivolumab in the multi-cohort phase II CheckMate 205 trial. An independent review committee assessed best overall response by applying the 2007 International Working Group response criteria. Trial PBMCs were collected immediately before nivolumab initiation (C1D1) and during therapy at cycle 2 day 1 and cycle 4 day 1. After peripheral blood was drawn into 8 mL Vacutainer Cell Preparation Tubes, PBMCs were isolated by centrifugation and then cryopreserved.

V is reduced by 6 bases and J by 10 bases, leaving a spacing of 10 bases between them. The CDR3 runs 12 amino acids, cysteine and phenylalanine included. The sequence is cut down to CDR3 DNA, 36 bases in frame from base 1. CDR1 and CDR2, looked up from the germline V gene, are MNHNS and SASEGT. Overall results and qualifications from the work: By C4D1, a significant rise was seen in CD4+ TCR diversity but not in CD8+ TCR diversity (p=0.0027 vs p=0.16), and the rise was most apparent among complete responders (p=0.02). Among trial patients, those achieving complete response had baseline diversity similar to that of newly diagnosed patients, while diversity was significantly lower in partial responders and progressors. Baseline TCR diversity was reported to be lower in newly diagnosed patients than in healthy donors and to be lower still in relapsed/refractory patients. The study was restricted to a single clinical trial cohort, and the causes of repertoire differences, possibly disease activity or prior therapy, were left undefined. Lower diversity was observed in patients in whom nivolumab was started less than 1 year after ASCT, and these patients were excluded from later analyses so that confounding by immune reconstitution would be avoided.

The specimen was peripheral blood mononuclear cells (PBMCs), collected at baseline. The receptor was derived from a human donor with classical Hodgkin lymphoma. This sequence uses TRBV6-1 and TRBJ1-6; confidence is insufficient to name the D gene. The nucleotide sequence reads TGTGCCAGCAGCCTTCTTCACTCACCCCTCCACTTT. It encodes CASSLLHSPLHF.